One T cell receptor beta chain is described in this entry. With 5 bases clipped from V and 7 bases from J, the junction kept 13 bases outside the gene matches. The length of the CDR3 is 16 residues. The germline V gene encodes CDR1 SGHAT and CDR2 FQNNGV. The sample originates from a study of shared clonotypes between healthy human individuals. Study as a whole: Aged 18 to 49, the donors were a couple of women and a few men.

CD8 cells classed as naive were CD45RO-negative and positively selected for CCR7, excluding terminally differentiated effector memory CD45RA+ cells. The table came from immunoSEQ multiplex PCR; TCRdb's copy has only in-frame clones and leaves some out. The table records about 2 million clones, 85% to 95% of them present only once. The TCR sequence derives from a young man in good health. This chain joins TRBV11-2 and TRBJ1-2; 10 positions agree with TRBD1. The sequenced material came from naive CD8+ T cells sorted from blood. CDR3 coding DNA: TGTGCCAGCAGCCCCCCTCGGGGGACAGGGGCTTTTGGCTACACCTTC. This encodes CASSPPRGTGAFGYTF.